The clone carrying this T cell receptor beta chain was observed once. The sample is drawn from a study of control samples from healthy donors and cancer patients. TCRdb keeps only in-frame clones here, not all; method: immunoSEQ multiplex PCR. The repertoire includes fewer than 200,000 clones, approximately 94% of them detected once, and 14% sits in the top ten. With 2 bases removed from V and 4 bases from J, the gap between germline ends came to 10 bases. The CDR3 spans 13 residues. From germline, CDR1 is SGDLS and CDR2 YYNGEE. The chain is built from TRBV9 and TRBJ2-7; D not resolved. The sample comprised PBMCs. The sequence was obtained from a man in his 60s with colorectal cancer. CDR3 in amino acids: CASSVGPLYEQYF. DNA of the CDR3: TGTGCCAGCAGCGTGGGCCCCTTGTACGAGCAGTACTTC.